The subject of this entry is one T cell receptor beta chain. The target antigen is unknown. The data belong to a study of CD8+ T cells in alopecia areata. V lost 1 base and J 5 bases, leaving 11 bases between the germline ends. In germline, CDR1 is SGHVS, CDR2 FQNEAQ. The CDR3 runs 14 residues. Extracted RNA was reverse transcribed into cDNA, the sequencing template. The data were produced by immunoSEQ multiplex PCR, yet TCRdb's version contains in-frame clones alone and is incomplete. The sample carries 130,000 to 150,000 clones, 75% to 85% recorded once. Study results and caveats: The study found higher clonality in lesional than normal scalp, especially in alopecia totalis/universalis. In blood and scalp, many expanded lesional clones persisted during tofacitinib.

The treatment here: oral pan-JAK inhibitor, 5-10 mg twice daily. Isolation of CD4+ and CD8+ T cells from PBMCs was achieved by sorting. The source was CD8+ T cells sorted from blood, collected at week 4, from a patient treated with tofacitinib. The gene calls are TRBV7-8 and TRBJ1-1; D may be TRBD1 (6 bases). The sequence derives from a human donor with alopecia areata. In DNA, the CDR3 is TGTGCCAGCAGCTTAGTTACAGGGTCTACTGAAGCTTTCTTT. Translating gives CASSLVTGSTEAFF.